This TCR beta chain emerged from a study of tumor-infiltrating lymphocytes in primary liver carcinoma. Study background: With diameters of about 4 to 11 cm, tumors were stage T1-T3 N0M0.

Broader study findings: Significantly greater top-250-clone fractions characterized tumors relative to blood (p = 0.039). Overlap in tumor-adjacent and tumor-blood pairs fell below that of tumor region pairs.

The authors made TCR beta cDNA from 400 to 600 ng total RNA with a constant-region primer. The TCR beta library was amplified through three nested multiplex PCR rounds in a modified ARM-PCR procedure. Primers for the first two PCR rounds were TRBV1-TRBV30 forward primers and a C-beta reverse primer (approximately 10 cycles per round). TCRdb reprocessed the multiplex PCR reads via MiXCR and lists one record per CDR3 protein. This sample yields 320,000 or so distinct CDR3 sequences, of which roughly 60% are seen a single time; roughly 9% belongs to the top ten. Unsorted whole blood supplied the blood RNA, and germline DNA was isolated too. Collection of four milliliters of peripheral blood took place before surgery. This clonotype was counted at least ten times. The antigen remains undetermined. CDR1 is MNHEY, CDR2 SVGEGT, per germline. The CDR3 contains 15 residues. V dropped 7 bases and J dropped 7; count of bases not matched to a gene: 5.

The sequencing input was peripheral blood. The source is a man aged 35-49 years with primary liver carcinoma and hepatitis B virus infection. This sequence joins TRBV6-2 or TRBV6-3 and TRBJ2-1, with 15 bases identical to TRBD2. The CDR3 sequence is CASNAGLAGGNEQFF. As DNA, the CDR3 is TGTGCCAGCAACGCGGGACTAGCGGGAGGAAATGAGCAGTTCTTC.